This T cell receptor beta chain is from a study of molecular identifiers for immune sequencing clone quantification. Notes on this clonotype: Its antigen is not known.

The CDR3 spans 14 residues. Trimming stripped 9 bases from V and 0 bases from J, with 11 bases between. CDR1 is LNHDA and CDR2 is SQIVND in the germline V gene (reference sequence). Overall study results and limits: In naive cells, clones above 20 RNA copies held under 1% of molecules, whereas in effector cells they held over 98%. Shared barcodes on identical TCR molecules could underestimate the sizes of highly expanded clones.

A CD8+CD4-CCR7+CD45RA+ gate was used to sort naive CD8 T cells. TCRdb fed the PCR reads into MiXCR, producing one record per CDR3 protein. The sample records about 640,000 distinct CDR3 sequences, 20% being singletons. This chain joins TRBV19 and TRBJ2-2; possible D gene TRBD1, 6 bases. The origin of this receptor is a human donor in good health. Some libraries in this study had Jurkat cell RNA spiked in. Specimen: naive CD8+ T cells from blood, with Jurkat cell RNA spiked in. The subset denotes: FACS-sorted CD8+CD4-CCR7+CD45RA+ naive T cells. DNA of the CDR3: TGTGCCAGCACAGGGATTCCGAACACCGGGGAGCTGTTTTTT. Protein sequence: CASTGIPNTGELFF. The full variable domain, completed using reference TRBV19 and TRBJ2-2, is DGGITQSPKYLFRKEGQNVTLSCEQNLNHDAMYWYRQDPGQGLRLIYYSQIVNDFQKGDIAEGYSVSREKKESFPLTVTSAQKNPTAFYLCASTGIPNTGELFFGEGSRLTVL.